One and the same sample provided the 14 T cell receptor beta chains below, sequenced in a study of CD8+ T cells in alopecia areata. cDNA serving as the sequencing template came from extracted, reverse transcribed RNA. Generated by immunoSEQ multiplex PCR, the TCRdb table keeps only in-frame clones and is missing some. The table has around 97,000 clones, 55% seen once. What was sequenced was CD4+ T cells sorted from blood. These receptors all come from a human donor in good health.

This chain joins TRBV6-5 and TRBJ2-2; D gene unclear. The CDR3 spans 12 residues. V lost 6 bases and J lost 7, with 9 bases in between. Germline lookup yields CDR1 MNHEY and CDR2 SVGAGI. CDR3 in amino acids: CASRGRRGELFF. The CDR3 coding sequence is TGTGCCAGCAGAGGGCGGCGCGGGGAGCTGTTTTTT.

The V gene is TRBV29-1, the J gene TRBJ2-1; 7 bases fit TRBD2. CDR3 length: 13 residues. Germline-derived CDR1 and CDR2 are SQVTM and ANQGSEA. J lost 2 bases, V lost 4 bases, and 2 bases had no gene match. Here the CDR3 DNA reads TGCAGCGTTGTTCTAGCGGCCTACAATGAGCAGTTCTTC. Its translation: CSVVLAAYNEQFF.

This clone was seen more than once but under ten times. This chain uses TRBV5-1 with TRBJ2-1; D is uncertain. V shed 0 bases and J shed 9 bases, with 13 bases lying between them. Per the germline V gene, CDR1 is SGHRS and CDR2 is YFSETQ. This CDR3 spans 14 amino acids. CDR3 sequence: CASSLESQRSEQFF. In DNA, the CDR3 is TGCGCCAGCAGCTTGGAATCCCAGAGAAGTGAGCAGTTCTTC.

V gene TRBV5-6 combines with J gene TRBJ1-2; weak D call: TRBD1 (6 bases). Germline assignment: CDR1 SGHDT and CDR2 YYEEEE. Trimming left V 4 bases short and J 3 bases short, with 13 bases between. The CDR3 totals 14 residues. As DNA, the CDR3 is TGTGCCAGCAGCCCGACCGGACAGTACTATGGCTACACCTTC. Protein: CASSPTGQYYGYTF. Full variable domain (missing parts from reference TRBV5-6 and TRBJ1-2): DAGVTQSPTHLIKTRGQQVTLRCSPKSGHDTVSWYQQALGQGPQFIFQYYEEEERQRGNFPDRFSGHQFPNYSSELNVNALLLGDSALYLCASSPTGQYYGYTFGSGTRLTVV.

This rearrangement joins TRBV30 to TRBJ2-5, with D possibly TRBD2 on 5 matching bases. CDR1 is GTSNPN, CDR2 SVGIG, per germline (reference sequence). V lost 1 base, J lost 5 bases, and 14 bases lay in between. The CDR3 spans 14 residues. The chain's CDR3 is CAWSALLDRETQYF. In nucleotides, the CDR3 is TGTGCCTGGAGTGCTCTACTAGATCGGGAGACCCAGTACTTC.

The rearrangement joins TRBV6-5 to TRBJ2-7, with D perhaps matching TRBD2 (5 bases). Trimming left V 4 bases short and J 3 bases short, with 13 bases between. CDR1 MNHEY and CDR2 SVGAGI come from the germline V gene. CDR3 size: 14 residues. The CDR3 DNA sequence: TGTGCCAGCAGTTCGACACTAGTGGACTACGAGCAGTACTTC. Its protein product is CASSSTLVDYEQYF.

The CDR3 protein is CASKRDGRGGSPLHF. As DNA, the CDR3 is TGTGCCAGCAAAAGGGACGGTCGCGGAGGGTCTCCCCTCCACTTT. The V gene is TRBV6-5, the J gene TRBJ1-6, with D possibly TRBD1 on 5 matching bases. Germline V gene lookup returns CDR1 MNHEY and CDR2 SVGAGI. V gave up 7 bases and J gave up 13 bases, with 23 bases separating them. The CDR3 covers 15 residues.

V usage is TRBV5-1 and J usage is TRBJ2-1, with TRBD1 identical over 12 bases. Per the germline V gene, CDR1 is SGHRS and CDR2 is YFSETQ. The CDR3 extends over 16 amino acids. V lost 2 bases to trimming and J lost 5 bases; unmatched junction nucleotides: 5. The CDR3 nucleotides are TGCGCCAGCAGCTTCACGGGACAGGGGGCGAACAATGAGCAGTTCTTC. Its protein product is CASSFTGQGANNEQFF.

This clone was seen only a few times. The chain has TRBV29-1 and TRBJ2-3; D is perhaps TRBD2 (5 bases). Germline CDR1 SQVTM, CDR2 ANQGSEA. Trimming took 4 bases from V and 4 from J, leaving 15 bases between them. CDR3 length equals 14 residues. CDR3 DNA: TGCAGCGTTGCCCCCTCCGCGGGTCCAGATACGCAGTATTTT. The encoded protein is CSVAPSAGPDTQYF.

This clone was counted between two and nine times. The rearrangement uses TRBV9 and TRBJ1-6; TRBD1 is a possible D gene (5 bases). Germline V CDR1 and CDR2: SGDLS, YYNGEE. With 1 base removed from V and 9 bases from J, the gap between germline ends came to 8 bases. The CDR3 spans 13 residues. CDR3 protein: CASSVKGSSPLHF. CDR3 sequence (DNA): TGTGCCAGCAGCGTAAAGGGGAGTTCACCCCTCCACTTT. Together with reference TRBV9 and TRBJ1-6, the CDR3 gives the full variable domain: DSGVTQTPKHLITATGQRVTLRCSPRSGDLSVYWYQQSLDQGLQFLIQYYNGEERAKGNILERFSAQQFPDLHSELNLSSLELGDSALYFCASSVKGSSPLHFGNGTRLTVT.

The gene calls are TRBV4-2 and TRBJ1-6; D gene uncertain. V shed 0 bases and J shed 5 bases, with 11 bases lying between them. The CDR3 spans 16 residues. The germline CDR1 and CDR2 sequences are LGHNA and YNFKEQ. The chain's CDR3 is CASSQDSNADNSPLHF. CDR3 nucleotides: TGTGCCAGCAGCCAAGACAGTAATGCAGATAATTCACCCCTCCACTTT.

This clone was recorded a few times. The chain couples TRBV28 to TRBJ2-2; 8 nucleotides align to TRBD1. CDR1 and CDR2 (germline): MDHEN, SYDVKM. The CDR3 has 17 residues. The trim removed 5 bases at V and 0 bases at J, leaving 8 bases unmatched. Here the CDR3 DNA reads TGTGCCAGCAGTCCCGCCTCAGGGGGCACGAACACCGGGGAGCTGTTTTTT. Protein: CASSPASGGTNTGELFF.

V usage is TRBV7-2 and J usage is TRBJ2-1, with 7 positions matching TRBD1. The ends lost 1 base at V and 7 bases at J; junction bases unmatched: 13. Germline V CDR1 and CDR2: SGHTA, FQGNSA. The CDR3 is 17 residues long. The CDR3 coding sequence is TGTGCCAGCAGCTTAGGGGTGGACAGGTTAAGTCGGAATGAGCAGTTCTTC. Its protein product is CASSLGVDRLSRNEQFF.

This clone was detected a few times. This chain connects TRBV30 to TRBJ1-5; a weak D match, TRBD1 (5 bases). CDR1 and CDR2 from the germline V gene are GTSNPN and SVGIG (reference sequence). The ends were cut back, 2 bases at V and 2 bases at J, with 13 bases in the middle. The CDR3 is 15 residues long. As DNA, the CDR3 is TGTGCCTGGAGTCTACCAGGGAATGGCAATCAGCCCCAGCATTTT. The encoded protein is CAWSLPGNGNQPQHF.